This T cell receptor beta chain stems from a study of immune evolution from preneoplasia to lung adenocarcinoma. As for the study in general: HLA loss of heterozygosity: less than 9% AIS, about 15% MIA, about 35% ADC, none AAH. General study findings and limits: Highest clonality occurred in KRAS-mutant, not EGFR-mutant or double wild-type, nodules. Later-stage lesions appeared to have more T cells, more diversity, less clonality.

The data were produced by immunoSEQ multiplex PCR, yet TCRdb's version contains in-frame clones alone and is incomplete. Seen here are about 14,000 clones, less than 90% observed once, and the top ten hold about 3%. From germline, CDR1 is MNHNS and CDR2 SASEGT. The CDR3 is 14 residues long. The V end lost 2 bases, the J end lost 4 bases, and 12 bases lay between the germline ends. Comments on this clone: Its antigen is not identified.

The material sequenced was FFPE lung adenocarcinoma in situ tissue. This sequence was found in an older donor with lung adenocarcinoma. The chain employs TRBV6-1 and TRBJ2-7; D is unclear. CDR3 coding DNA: TGTGCCAGCAGTGAAATCGTACAGTCTTACGAGCAGTACTTC. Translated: CASSEIVQSYEQYF.